This T cell receptor beta chain was profiled in a study of cytomegalovirus exposure and HLA in healthy donors. Study results and limitations: It was reportedly the case that the classifier diagnosed cytomegalovirus status with high specificity and sensitivity. Per a prior analysis, the majority of TCR beta V segments were productive roughly 90% or roughly 30% of the time.

This clone was recorded once. Its target is not known. Vbeta (60) and Jbeta (13) primers were used in the PCR. Assay: immunoSEQ multiplex PCR; the TCRdb copy retains only in-frame clones and omits some. The sample has approximately 180,000 clones, less than 90% seen once. CDR1 is GTSNPN, CDR2 SVGIG, per germline (reference sequence). The CDR3 has 13 amino acids. V lost 4 bases to trimming and J lost 2 bases; unmatched junction nucleotides: 2. V and J are TRBV30 and TRBJ2-1; 7 bases are a match to TRBD2. The source of this sequence is a girl under three years old in good health and CMV-seronegative. Sequencing input: PBMCs. CDR3 in DNA: TGTGCCTGGAAGGCGGGGGCCTACAATGAGCAGTTCTTC. Encoded protein: CAWKAGAYNEQFF.